The T cell receptor (beta chain) described here comes from a study of shared clonotypes between healthy human individuals. The wider study: Samples came from two female and a few male donors aged 18 to 49.

The protocol was immunoSEQ multiplex PCR, while the TCRdb copy is restricted to in-frame clones and leaves out a portion. Here the sample spans approximately 340,000 clones, around 70% being singletons. Points on this clone: Antigen specificity is unknown.

Study results and limitations: Across a handful of donors, naive CD4 shared 5% to 6%, naive CD8 approximately 3.5%, memory CD4 more than 2%, memory CD8 approximately 0.4%.

From germline, CDR1 is MNHNS and CDR2 SASEGT. This CDR3 has 16 residues. Trimming took 4 bases from V and 2 from J; bases not matched to a gene: 8. The study drew its donors from healthy HIV-negative adults without recent acute infections or vaccinations. Sequenced material: memory CD4+ T cells sorted from blood. Subset: CD45RA-negative fraction. This chain connects TRBV6-1 to TRBJ2-7, with TRBD2 matching over 10 bases. The sequence came from a man younger than 40 in good health. The CDR3 loop reads CASSVELAGTTYEQYF. In DNA, the CDR3 is TGTGCCAGCAGTGTAGAACTAGCGGGGACTACCTACGAGCAGTACTTC.